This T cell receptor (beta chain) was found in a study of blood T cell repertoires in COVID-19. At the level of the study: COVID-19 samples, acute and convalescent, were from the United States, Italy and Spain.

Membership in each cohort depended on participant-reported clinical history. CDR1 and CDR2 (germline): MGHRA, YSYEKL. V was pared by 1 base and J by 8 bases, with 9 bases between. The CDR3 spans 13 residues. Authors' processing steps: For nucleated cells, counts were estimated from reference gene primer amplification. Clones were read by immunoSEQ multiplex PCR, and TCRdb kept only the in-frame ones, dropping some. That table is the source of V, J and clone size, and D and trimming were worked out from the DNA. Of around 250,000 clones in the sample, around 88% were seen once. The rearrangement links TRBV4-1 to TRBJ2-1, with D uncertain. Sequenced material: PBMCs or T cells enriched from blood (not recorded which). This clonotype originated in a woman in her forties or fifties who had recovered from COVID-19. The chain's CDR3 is CASSQVSSYEQFF. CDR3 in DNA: TGCGCCAGCAGCCAAGTTAGTAGCTATGAGCAGTTCTTC.